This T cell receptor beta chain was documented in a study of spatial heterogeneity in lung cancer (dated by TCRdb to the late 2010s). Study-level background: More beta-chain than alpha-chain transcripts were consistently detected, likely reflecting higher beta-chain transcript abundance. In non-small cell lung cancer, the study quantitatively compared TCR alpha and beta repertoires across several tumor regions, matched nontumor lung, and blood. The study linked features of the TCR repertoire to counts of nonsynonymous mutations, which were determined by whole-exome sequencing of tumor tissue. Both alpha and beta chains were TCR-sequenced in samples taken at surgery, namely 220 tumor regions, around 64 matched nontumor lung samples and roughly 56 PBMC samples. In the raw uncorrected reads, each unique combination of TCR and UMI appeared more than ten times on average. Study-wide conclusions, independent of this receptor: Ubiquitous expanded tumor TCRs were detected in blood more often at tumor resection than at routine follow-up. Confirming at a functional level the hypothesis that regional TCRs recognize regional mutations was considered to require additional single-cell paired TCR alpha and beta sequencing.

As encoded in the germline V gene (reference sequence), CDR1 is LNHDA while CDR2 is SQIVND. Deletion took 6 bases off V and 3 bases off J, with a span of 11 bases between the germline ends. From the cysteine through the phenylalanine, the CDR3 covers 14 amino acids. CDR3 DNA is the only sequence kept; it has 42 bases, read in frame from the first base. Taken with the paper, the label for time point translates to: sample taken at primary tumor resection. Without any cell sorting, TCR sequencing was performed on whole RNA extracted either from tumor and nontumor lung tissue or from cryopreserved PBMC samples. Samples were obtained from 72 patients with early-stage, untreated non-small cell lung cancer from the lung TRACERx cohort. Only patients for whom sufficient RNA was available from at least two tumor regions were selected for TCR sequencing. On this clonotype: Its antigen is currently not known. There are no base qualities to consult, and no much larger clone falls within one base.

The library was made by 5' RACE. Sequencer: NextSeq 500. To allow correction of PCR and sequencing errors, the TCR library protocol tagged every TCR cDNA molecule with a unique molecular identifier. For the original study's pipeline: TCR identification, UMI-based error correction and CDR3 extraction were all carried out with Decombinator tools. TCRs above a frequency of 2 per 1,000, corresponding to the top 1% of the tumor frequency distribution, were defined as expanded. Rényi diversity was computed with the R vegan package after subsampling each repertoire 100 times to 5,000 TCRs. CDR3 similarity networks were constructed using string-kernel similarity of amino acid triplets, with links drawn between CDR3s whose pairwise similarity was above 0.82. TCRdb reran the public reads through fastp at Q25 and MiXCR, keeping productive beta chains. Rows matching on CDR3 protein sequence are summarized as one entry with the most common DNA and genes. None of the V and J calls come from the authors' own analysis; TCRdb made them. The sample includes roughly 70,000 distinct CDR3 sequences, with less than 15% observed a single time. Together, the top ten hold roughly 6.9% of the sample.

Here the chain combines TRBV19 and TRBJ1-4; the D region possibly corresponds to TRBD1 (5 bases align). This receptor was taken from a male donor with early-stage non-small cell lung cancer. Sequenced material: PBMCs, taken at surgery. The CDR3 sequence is CASSVQGPNEKLFF. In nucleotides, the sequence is TGTGCCAGTAGCGTCCAGGGCCCTAATGAAAAACTGTTTTTT.